Listed here is a single T cell receptor beta chain. The antigen is not known. Each replicate PCR on the sorted subsets used 150 to 200 ng DNA (around 30,000 T cell genomes). Some clones are missing from TCRdb's copy, which holds only in-frame ones; the method was immunoSEQ multiplex PCR. The sample includes approximately 1,000,000 clones, approximately 80% seen only once; the top ten take more than 0.85%. CD4+ cells underwent separation, giving CD45RA+ naive and CD45RA-negative memory subsets. Germline CDR1 SGDLS, CDR2 YYNGEE. The CDR3 spans 21 residues. The V end lost 2 bases, the J end lost 3 bases, and 31 bases lay between the germline ends. The data were obtained in a study of shared clonotypes between healthy human individuals. Overall study findings and caveats: Sequencing depth was expected to affect clonotype sharing among donors. Genetic and exposure-history diversity was limited by the small donor number.

The sequencing sample was made of memory CD4+ T cells from PBMCs. Subset: CD45RA-negative fraction. This chain uses TRBV9 with TRBJ2-3, with D perhaps given as TRBD1 or TRBD2 (5 bases each). The sequence came from a man between 18 and 35 years old in good health. Some clones in this sample may be carry-over from other donors' samples. The CDR3 nucleotides read TGTGCCAGCAGCGTTGGGCTGATGAGGGGCCCCCGAAGGATAAGTACAGATACGCAGTATTTT. Its protein is CASSVGLMRGPRRISTDTQYF.